Each of the 32 T cell receptor beta chains below was sequenced from the same sample in a study of blood T cell repertoires in COVID-19. Profiling relied on immunoSEQ multiplex PCR, and the TCRdb table lists in-frame clones only, not all of them. The data hold nearly 90,000 clones, with roughly 91% observed a single time. Sequencing used peripheral blood. The source is a man younger than 30 with COVID-19, enrolled during active disease.

This chain links TRBV29-1 with TRBJ2-7; D gene uncertain. V was pared by 5 bases and J by 4 bases, with 21 bases between. Per germline, CDR1 SQVTM and CDR2 ANQGSEA. The CDR3 loop spans 15 amino acids. The CDR3 region is CSVFAGRSRGYEQYF. The CDR3 region has the DNA TGCAGCGTTTTTGCTGGAAGAAGCAGAGGTTACGAGCAGTACTTC.

This clone was found a few times. The chain couples TRBV6-4 to TRBJ2-3; TRBD2 might be the D (6 bases). Germline V gene lookup returns CDR1 MRHNA and CDR2 SNTAGT. There are 14 residues in the CDR3. CDR3 sequence (DNA): TGTGCAACAGCAGAAGGGGAGGGCACAGATACGCAGTATTTT. Its translation: CATAEGEGTDTQYF.

The chain employs TRBV11-2 and TRBJ2-5, with D possibly TRBD2 on 5 matching bases. This CDR3 contains 14 residues. Trimming shortened V by 1 base and J by 5 bases, and 11 bases separated the two germline ends. Germline V gives CDR1 SGHAT, CDR2 FQNNGV. The CDR3 is CASSLGLAGETQYF. As DNA, the CDR3 is TGTGCCAGCAGCTTAGGGCTAGCTGGGGAGACCCAGTACTTC.

This clone was seen just once. V is TRBV6-2 or TRBV6-3 and J is TRBJ2-7; 9 positions agree with TRBD2. Unmatched junction bases numbered 17, after V lost 0 bases and J lost 5 bases. The CDR3 is 19 amino acids. CDR1 is MNHEY and CDR2 is SVGEGT in the germline V gene. CDR3 DNA: TGTGCCAGCAGTTACTCGATCCTAGCGGGAAGGCTTGTTCCCCACGAGCAGTACTTC. It encodes CASSYSILAGRLVPHEQYF.

This rearrangement joins TRBV27 to TRBJ1-2; possible D gene TRBD1, 5 bases. With 4 bases removed from V and 5 bases from J, the gap between germline ends came to 38 bases. CDR1 and CDR2 from the germline V gene are MNHEY and SMNVEV (reference sequence). The CDR3 sequence is 22 residues long. The CDR3 DNA reads as TGTGCCAGCAGTTCTGGGGGGGGTTTTAGGGCCCCATCGGATACTCGAGGATATGGCTACACCTTC. Encoded protein: CASSSGGGFRAPSDTRGYGYTF.

The chain employs TRBV28 and TRBJ2-7; 12 nucleotides agree with TRBD2. The germline V gene encodes CDR1 MDHEN and CDR2 SYDVKM. The CDR3 is made up of 16 amino acids. J lost 2 bases, V lost 2 bases, and 4 bases had no gene match. The CDR3 coding sequence is TGTGCCAGCAGTTTACCTCTAGCGGGAGGGCCCTACGAGCAGTACTTC. Encoded protein: CASSLPLAGGPYEQYF.

This clone was recorded only once. The chain combines TRBV9 with TRBJ2-3; D may be TRBD1 (5 bases). Germline loops: CDR1 SGDLS, CDR2 YYNGEE. This CDR3 comprises 17 residues. The ends were cut back, 0 bases at V and 0 bases at J, with 14 bases in the middle. CDR3 nucleotide sequence: TGTGCCAGCAGCGTAGGGGGTGGACACAGCAGCACAGATACGCAGTATTTT. As protein: CASSVGGGHSSTDTQYF.

The CDR3 DNA reads as TGTGCCTCCGGACTAGCGGGACGGGAGACCCAGTACTTC. Amino acid sequence: CASGLAGRETQYF. V is TRBV30 and J is TRBJ2-5; 12 bases align to TRBD2. This CDR3 has 13 amino acids. The J segment lost 5 bases and the V segment lost 7 bases, leaving 5 bases of the junction unmatched. Germline V lookup: CDR1 GTSNPN, CDR2 SVGIG (reference sequence).

V and J are TRBV6-5 and TRBJ1-1; D call uncertain. This CDR3 has 13 amino acids. The germline V gene encodes CDR1 MNHEY and CDR2 SVGAGI. V was shortened by 7 bases and J by 2 bases, with 11 bases between the two germline ends. This chain's CDR3 is CASTLQRNTEAFF. In nucleotides, the CDR3 is TGTGCCAGCACCCTACAGAGAAACACTGAAGCTTTCTTT.

The chain has TRBV28 and TRBJ2-7; D possibly corresponds to TRBD2 (6 bases). The germline gives CDR1 MDHEN, CDR2 SYDVKM. With 6 bases removed from V and 4 bases from J, the gap between germline ends came to 34 bases. This CDR3 region has 20 residues. As DNA, the CDR3 is TGTGCCAGCAGCTATTTCCTCTCCTATCAACCGGGACTCCCGACATACGAGCAGTACTTC. Its protein product is CASSYFLSYQPGLPTYEQYF.

The DNA of the CDR3 is TGCAGTGCTAGGAGAGTTGAAGCTTTCTTT. It specifies CSARRVEAFF. The V and J genes are TRBV20-1 and TRBJ1-1; D unresolved. The CDR3 is 10 amino acids. Germline-derived CDR1 and CDR2 are DFQATT and SNEGSKA (reference sequence). Deletions cut 3 bases from V and 7 bases from J, with 6 bases between.

The chain uses TRBV5-1 and TRBJ2-1; 8 bases line up with TRBD1. The J segment lost 8 bases and the V segment lost 4 bases, leaving 8 bases of the junction unmatched. Germline V CDR1 and CDR2: SGHRS, YFSETQ. This CDR3 spans 14 amino acids. Written as DNA, the CDR3 is TGCGCCAGCAGCGCTCGACAGGGGTCCTATGAGCAGTTCTTC. This encodes CASSARQGSYEQFF.

Notes on this clone: Relative to the germline gene, one junction end is altered; a read error may explain this. The chain combines TRBV24-1 with TRBJ2-5; TRBD2 matches at 12 bases. Germline values: CDR1 KGHDR, CDR2 SFDVKD. This CDR3 spans 19 amino acids. The CDR3: CATSASPLTSGRLQGTQYF. As DNA, the CDR3 is TGTGCCACCAGTGCCTCGCCTCTAACTAGCGGGAGGTTACAAGGGACCCAGTACTTC.

V is TRBV5-4 and J is TRBJ2-1; 10 bases map to TRBD2. The germline CDR1 and CDR2 sequences are SGHNT and YYREEE (reference sequence). The CDR3 has 16 amino acids. Trimming at V came to 2 bases and at J to 6 bases, leaving 8 bases not matched to a gene. The CDR3 nucleotides read TGTGCCAGCAGCTTTGGGTCGGGACTAGCGTTCAATGAGCAGTTCTTC. Translating it yields CASSFGSGLAFNEQFF. Full variable domain (outside the CDR3, taken from reference TRBV5-4 and TRBJ2-1): ETGVTQSPTHLIKTRGQQVTLRCSSQSGHNTVSWYQQALGQGPQFIFQYYREEENGRGNFPPRFSGLQFPNYSSELNVNALELDDSALYLCASSFGSGLAFNEQFFGPGTRLTVL.

The chain recombines TRBV6-4 with TRBJ2-1; 7 positions match TRBD1. The length of the CDR3 is 13 residues. V gave up 5 bases and J gave up 4 bases; unmatched junction bases: 2. Per the germline V gene, CDR1 is MRHNA and CDR2 is SNTAGT. The CDR3 nucleotides read TGTGCCAGCAGTTTGGACAGGTACAATGAGCAGTTCTTC. Protein: CASSLDRYNEQFF.

The chain links TRBV19 to TRBJ2-7; D unclear. V lost 1 base and J lost 1, with 11 bases in between. The CDR3 extends over 15 amino acids. Germline V gives CDR1 LNHDA, CDR2 SQIVND (reference sequence). Here the CDR3 DNA reads TGTGCCAGTAGTATAGGTCGAGCGTCATCCTACGAGCAGTACTTC. Translation: CASSIGRASSYEQYF.

The genes are TRBV4-1 and TRBJ2-1; D ambiguous. CDR3 length equals 16 residues. Germline assignment: CDR1 MGHRA and CDR2 YSYEKL. Trimming stripped 4 bases from V and 0 bases from J, with 13 bases between. The CDR3 DNA reads as TGCGCCAGCAGCCCTATCCACTCTAGCTCCTACAATGAGCAGTTCTTC. As protein: CASSPIHSSSYNEQFF.

The V gene is TRBV13, the J gene TRBJ2-2; 8 bases map to TRBD2. This CDR3 has 17 residues. Per germline, CDR1 PRHDT and CDR2 FYEKMQ (reference sequence). The V and J ends lost 5 bases and 3 bases, in that order; junction bases with no gene match: 11. CDR3 nucleotide sequence: TGTGCCAGCAGCCCAATGTTGGGTAGCGGGGACACCGGGGAGCTGTTTTTT. It translates to CASSPMLGSGDTGELFF.

The DNA of the CDR3 is TGTGCCAGCAGCAACAGACTAGCCACCGGGGAGCTGTTTTTT. Translating it yields CASSNRLATGELFF. The chain joins TRBV9 to TRBJ2-2; 7 bases are a match to TRBD2. The CDR3 spans 14 residues. Germline CDR1 is SGDLS and CDR2 is YYNGEE. V shed 4 bases, J shed 4 bases, and the junction held 4 bases outside the gene matches.

This clone appeared a single time. The genes are TRBV24-1 and TRBJ2-5, with TRBD1 matching over 7 bases. V shed 3 bases and J 5 bases; nucleotides not matched to a gene: 8. Germline CDR1 KGHDR, CDR2 SFDVKD. There are 15 residues in the CDR3. The CDR3 DNA sequence: TGTGCCACCAGTGATCCCCACAGGGGCCTGGAGACCCAGTACTTC. This sequence encodes CATSDPHRGLETQYF.

This chain links TRBV30 with TRBJ1-2; no definite D call. The CDR3 loop spans 12 amino acids. The V gene lost 0 bases and the J gene lost 8 bases, with 10 bases spanning the gap. CDR1 GTSNPN and CDR2 SVGIG come from the germline V gene (reference sequence). CDR3 residues: CAWSVVAEGYTF. DNA for the CDR3: TGTGCCTGGAGTGTGGTAGCAGAGGGCTACACCTTC.

The V gene is TRBV9, the J gene TRBJ2-7; TRBD2 aligns across 7 bases. The V gene's germline CDR1 is SGDLS and CDR2 YYNGEE. The J segment lost 4 bases and the V segment lost 0 bases, leaving 7 bases of the junction unmatched. The CDR3 loop spans 15 amino acids. The CDR3 DNA reads TGTGCCAGCAGCGTAGGGGGCGGGAGCGAGTACGAGCAGTACTTC. Protein sequence: CASSVGGGSEYEQYF.

In its sample, this clone was seen once. J is TRBJ2-3 and V is TRBV27; maybe TRBD1 (6 bases). V gave up 7 bases and J gave up 2 bases, with 22 bases separating them. The CDR3 consists of 17 residues. The germline CDR1 and CDR2 sequences are MNHEY and SMNVEV (reference sequence). CDR3 nucleotides: TGTGCCAGCAATCCGTACCCCTGGACAGAAGCCACAGATACGCAGTATTTT. Its translation: CASNPYPWTEATDTQYF.

The chain is built from TRBV30 and TRBJ1-2; TRBD1 matches 9 bases. Germline V gene lookup returns CDR1 GTSNPN and CDR2 SVGIG (reference sequence). This CDR3 comprises 13 residues. V lost 0 bases and J lost 8; bases outside the gene matches: 4. CDR3 bases: TGTGCCTGGAGTGTACAGGGGGCCGGGGGCTACACCTTC. This encodes CAWSVQGAGGYTF.

The V and J genes are TRBV6-4 and TRBJ2-1, with 8 bases identical to TRBD2. Germline CDR1 and CDR2: MRHNA and SNTAGT. J gave up 8 bases and V 0 bases, and 6 bases lay outside the gene matches. CDR3 length: 15 residues. The CDR3 here is CASSDSTGGPDEQFF. The CDR3, as DNA: TGTGCCAGCAGTGACTCAACGGGAGGGCCCGATGAGCAGTTCTTC.

In the case of this clone: Its ends do not fully match the called genes, so a read error is possible. The rearrangement links TRBV7-2 to TRBJ1-4; 10 nucleotides match TRBD1. The CDR3 loop spans 15 amino acids. CDR1 is SGHTA and CDR2 is FQGNSA in the germline V gene. The CDR3: CASSFDRGHNEKLLF. The DNA for the CDR3 is TGTGCCAGCAGTTTTGACAGGGGGCATAATGAAAAACTGCTTTTT.

The genes are TRBV12-5 and TRBJ1-2, with TRBD1 identical over 9 bases. This CDR3 is 13 amino acids long. V lost 6 bases and J lost 6; bases outside the gene matches: 5. Germline CDR1 is LGHNT and CDR2 is FRNRAP. CDR3 amino acids: CASGEGTGNGYTF. The CDR3, as DNA: TGTGCTAGTGGAGAGGGGACAGGGAATGGCTACACCTTC.

The J gene is TRBJ2-1, the V gene TRBV6-5, with TRBD2 as a possible D gene (5 bases). V shed 7 bases and J shed 4 bases, with 14 bases lying between them. CDR1 and CDR2 (germline): MNHEY, SVGAGI. This CDR3 contains 14 residues. The CDR3 region is CASTFRSGYNEQFF. In nucleotides, the CDR3 is TGTGCCAGCACTTTCAGGAGCGGTTACAATGAGCAGTTCTTC.

V and J are TRBV19 and TRBJ1-5, with TRBD1 as a possible D gene (5 bases). CDR1 and CDR2 (germline): LNHDA, SQIVND (reference sequence). The V end was cut by 5 bases, the J end by 0 bases, with 8 bases between. The CDR3 length is 14 residues. CDR3 loop: CASSGTVSNQPQHF. CDR3 in DNA: TGTGCCAGTAGTGGGACTGTTAGCAATCAGCCCCAGCATTTT.

The J gene is TRBJ2-7, the V gene TRBV3-1 (or the pseudogene TRBV3-2); TRBD2 is a possible D gene (6 bases). CDR3 size: 15 residues. Trimming shortened V by 2 bases and J by 6 bases, and 17 bases separated the two germline ends. In germline, CDR1 is LGHDT, CDR2 YNNKEL (reference sequence). The DNA of the CDR3 is TGTGCCAGCAGCCAAAACGCGGCGGGGCCTGGCGAGCAGTACTTC. It translates to CASSQNAAGPGEQYF.

The chain recombines TRBV7-3 with TRBJ2-7; 13 nucleotides line up with TRBD2. Trimming took 5 bases from V and 5 from J; bases not matched to a gene: 3. The V gene's germline CDR1 is SGHTA and CDR2 FQGTGA. The length of the CDR3 is 14 residues. CDR3 residues: CASSPGLAGDEQYF. CDR3 DNA: TGTGCCAGCAGCCCCGGACTAGCGGGAGACGAGCAGTACTTC.

The chain employs TRBV28 and TRBJ2-1; possibly TRBD1 for D (6 bases). This CDR3 has 15 amino acids. Germline CDR1 MDHEN, CDR2 SYDVKM. The V end lost 5 bases, the J end lost 4 bases, and 15 bases lay between the germline ends. CDR3 coding DNA: TGTGCCAGCAGTCTAACGGGACATAAATACAATGAGCAGTTCTTC. Its protein is CASSLTGHKYNEQFF.